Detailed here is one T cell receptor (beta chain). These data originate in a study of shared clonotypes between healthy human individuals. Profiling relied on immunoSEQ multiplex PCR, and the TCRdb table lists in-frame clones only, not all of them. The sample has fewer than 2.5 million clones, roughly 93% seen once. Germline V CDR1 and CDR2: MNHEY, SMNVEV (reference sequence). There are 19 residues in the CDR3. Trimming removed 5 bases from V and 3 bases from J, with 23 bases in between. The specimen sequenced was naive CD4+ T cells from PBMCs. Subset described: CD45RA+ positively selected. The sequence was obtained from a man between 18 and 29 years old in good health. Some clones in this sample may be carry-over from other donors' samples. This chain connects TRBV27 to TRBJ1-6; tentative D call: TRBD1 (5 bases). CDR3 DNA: TGTGCCAGCAGTCCTAGGGGTCCCTTATCCCCCCTCTATAATTCACCCCTCCACTTT. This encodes CASSPRGPLSPLYNSPLHF.